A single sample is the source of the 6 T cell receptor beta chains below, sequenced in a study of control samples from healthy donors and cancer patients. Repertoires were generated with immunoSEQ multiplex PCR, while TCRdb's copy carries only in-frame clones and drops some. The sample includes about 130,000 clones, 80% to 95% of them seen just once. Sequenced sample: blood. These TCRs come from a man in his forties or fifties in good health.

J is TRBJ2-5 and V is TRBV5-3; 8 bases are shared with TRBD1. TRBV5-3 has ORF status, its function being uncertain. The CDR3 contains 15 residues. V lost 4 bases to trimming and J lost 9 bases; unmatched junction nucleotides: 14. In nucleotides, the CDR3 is TGTGCCAGAAGCGGCAGGGGGCGGGGACTCCAGGCCCAGTACTTC. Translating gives CARSGRGRGLQAQYF.

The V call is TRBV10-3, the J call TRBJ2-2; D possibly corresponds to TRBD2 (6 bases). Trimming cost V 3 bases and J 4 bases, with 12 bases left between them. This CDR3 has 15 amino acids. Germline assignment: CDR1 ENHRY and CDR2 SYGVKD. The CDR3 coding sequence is TGTGCCATCAGTGAAAGTCTCGGGGGCACCGGGGAGCTGTTTTTT. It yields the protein CAISESLGGTGELFF.

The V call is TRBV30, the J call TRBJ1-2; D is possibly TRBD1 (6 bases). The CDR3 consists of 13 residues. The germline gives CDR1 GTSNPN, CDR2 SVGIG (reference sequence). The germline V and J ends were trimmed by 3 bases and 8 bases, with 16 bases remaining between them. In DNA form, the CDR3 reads TGTGCCTGGAGGCTGCCGGGGGCGGAAGGCTACACCTTC. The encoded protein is CAWRLPGAEGYTF.

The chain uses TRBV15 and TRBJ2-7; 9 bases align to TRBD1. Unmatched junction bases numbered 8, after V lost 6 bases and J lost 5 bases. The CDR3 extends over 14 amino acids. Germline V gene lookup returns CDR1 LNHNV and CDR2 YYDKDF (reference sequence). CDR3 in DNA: TGTGCCACCAGGAGGGGACAGGGTAAGGACGAGCAGTACTTC. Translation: CATRRGQGKDEQYF.

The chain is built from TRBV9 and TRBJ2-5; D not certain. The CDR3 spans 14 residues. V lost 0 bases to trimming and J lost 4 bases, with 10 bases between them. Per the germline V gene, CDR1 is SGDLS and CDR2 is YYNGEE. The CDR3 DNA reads TGTGCCAGCAGCGTAGAGGGATGGGGAGAGACCCAGTACTTC. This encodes CASSVEGWGETQYF.

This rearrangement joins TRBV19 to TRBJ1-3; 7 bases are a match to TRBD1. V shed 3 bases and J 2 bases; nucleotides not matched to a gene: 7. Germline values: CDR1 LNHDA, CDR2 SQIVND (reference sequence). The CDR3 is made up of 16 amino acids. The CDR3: CASSIQGGAAGNTIYF. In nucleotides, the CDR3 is TGTGCCAGTAGTATTCAAGGGGGCGCAGCTGGAAACACCATATATTTT.